This is a list of T cell receptor beta chains from one sample in a study of stem cell transplantation in POMP-related autoinflammatory disease. This table comes from immunoSEQ multiplex PCR, and its TCRdb copy is limited to in-frame clones, with some not included. This sample carries under 2,500 clones, approximately 87% of them seen once, and the ten largest clones take approximately 22%. The sample consisted of Tregs from PBMCs, taken before stem cell transplantation. The receptors originated from a human donor with POMP-related autoinflammation and immune dysregulation (PRAID). CDR3s include the opening cysteine and the closing phenylalanine or tryptophan. Only part of the rows carry a size: once, few, many, or a class if the clone is expanded.

j_call: TRBJ2-7
v_call: TRBV6-1
clone_size: -
cdr3_aa: CASRGQGAGEQYF

j_call: TRBJ1-2
v_call: TRBV4-2
clone_size: -
cdr3_aa: CASSSQTGVEGSGYTF

j_call: TRBJ2-2
v_call: TRBV11-2
clone_size: -
cdr3_aa: CASSLGRQAGTGELFF

j_call: TRBJ2-4
v_call: TRBV5-5
clone_size: -
cdr3_aa: CASSLVGQGNIQYF

j_call: TRBJ2-3
v_call: TRBV28
clone_size: -
cdr3_aa: CASFTSGSQVDTQYF

j_call: TRBJ2-1
v_call: TRBV5-4
clone_size: -
cdr3_aa: CASSLEYDEQFF

j_call: TRBJ2-1
v_call: TRBV7-9
clone_size: few
cdr3_aa: CASSEIPWEEQFF

j_call: TRBJ1-1
v_call: TRBV7-2
clone_size: -
cdr3_aa: CASSQERDTEAFF

j_call: TRBJ1-2
v_call: TRBV6-6
clone_size: -
cdr3_aa: CASSGPTGGGGYTF

j_call: TRBJ1-5
v_call: TRBV28
clone_size: -
cdr3_aa: CASSFFSRQPQHF

j_call: TRBJ2-5
v_call: TRBV4-2
clone_size: -
cdr3_aa: CASSPGPGEETQYF

j_call: TRBJ1-2
v_call: TRBV2
clone_size: -
cdr3_aa: CASRTDRGSYGYTF

j_call: TRBJ2-3
v_call: TRBV7-9
clone_size: -
cdr3_aa: CASSLDRGTQYF

j_call: TRBJ1-1
v_call: TRBV9
clone_size: few
cdr3_aa: CASSVDQGTEAFF

j_call: TRBJ2-1
v_call: TRBV19
clone_size: -
cdr3_aa: CASSIVGFPYNEQFF

j_call: TRBJ2-3
v_call: TRBV5-5
clone_size: once
cdr3_aa: CASSPVIDTQYF

j_call: TRBJ2-4
v_call: TRBV28
clone_size: -
cdr3_aa: CASSSRDTRYIQYF

j_call: TRBJ1-1
v_call: TRBV5-1
clone_size: -
cdr3_aa: CASIGPIDTEAFF

j_call: TRBJ1-1
v_call: TRBV2
clone_size: -
cdr3_aa: CASSPWSGGNTEAFF

j_call: TRBJ2-7
v_call: TRBV7-9
clone_size: -
cdr3_aa: CASSPRGSSYEQYF

j_call: TRBJ2-7
v_call: TRBV9
clone_size: -
cdr3_aa: CASSTASGGFYEQYF

j_call: TRBJ2-2
v_call: TRBV2
clone_size: -
cdr3_aa: CASSEIRAVTGELFF

j_call: TRBJ2-7
v_call: TRBV6-9
clone_size: -
cdr3_aa: CASSHTSSYEQYF

j_call: TRBJ2-1
v_call: TRBV9
clone_size: -
cdr3_aa: CASSRGLSSYNEQFF